The TCR beta chain under discussion was sequenced for a study of T and B cells in COVID-19 patients. For the study at large: Blood was sampled from COVID-19 patients who were either actively infected or recovered. Recovered patients mostly had mild to moderate COVID-19 managed as outpatients.

Judged by abundance, this clonotype is medium-sized. Multiplex PCR with BIOMED2 TRB-A/B primer pools amplified TRB rearrangements. In TCRdb, the multiplex PCR reads were re-called with MiXCR into one record per CDR3 protein. Of roughly 4,100 distinct CDR3 sequences listed, around 23% were seen once; the top ten hold 20% to 25%. In germline, CDR1 is GTSNPN, CDR2 SVGIG (reference sequence). Trimming pared 3 bases from V and 6 bases from J, leaving 24 bases between. There are 16 residues in the CDR3. TRB was amplified from approximately 250-500 ng of blood genomic DNA. Sequencing input: blood. This sequence joins TRBV30 and TRBJ2-7; D perhaps matches TRBD2 (6 bases). The origin of this receptor is a human donor with active COVID-19. The CDR3 loop reads CAWSPGTSPAQSEQYF. As DNA, the CDR3 is TGTGCCTGGAGCCCCGGGACTTCCCCAGCCCAGAGCGAGCAGTACTTC.